The 23 T cell receptor beta chains reported below all come from one sample, sequenced in a study of blood T cell repertoires in COVID-19. Libraries were prepared by immunoSEQ multiplex PCR; TCRdb keeps only in-frame clonotypes and omits some of them. The sample has 400,000 to 550,000 clones; roughly 85% are singletons. The material sequenced was PBMCs or T cells enriched from blood (not recorded which). These receptors originate from a woman aged 18-35 years with acute COVID-19.

V gene TRBV12-3 or TRBV12-4 combines with J gene TRBJ2-1; 9 nucleotides align to TRBD2. Trimming took 9 bases from V and 8 from J; bases not matched to a gene: 5. CDR3 size: 12 residues. CDR3 sequence (DNA): TGTGCCAGTGCTAGCGGGGTCGATGAGCAGTTCTTC. It codes for CASASGVDEQFF.

The chain recombines TRBV7-2 with TRBJ2-1; 7 bases match TRBD2. The CDR3 length is 14 residues. Trimming took 2 bases from V and 10 from J; bases not matched to a gene: 8. Germline values: CDR1 SGHTA, CDR2 FQGNSA. The CDR3 loop reads CASSLIAGSGEQFF. In nucleotides, the CDR3 is TGTGCCAGCAGCTTAATAGCGGGTTCGGGGGAGCAGTTCTTC.

This clone appeared a few times. The chain couples TRBV15 to TRBJ1-2; 9 bases are shared with TRBD1. The CDR3 sequence is 15 residues long. Germline V gene data show CDR1 as LNHNV and CDR2 as YYDKDF (reference sequence). V shed 5 bases, J shed 4 bases, and the junction held 8 bases outside the gene matches. CDR3 nucleotides: TGTGCCACCAGCTGGGGACAGGGCCCGCTCTATGGCTACACCTTC. Its protein is CATSWGQGPLYGYTF.

The V gene is TRBV3-1 (or the pseudogene TRBV3-2), the J gene TRBJ2-2, with 11 bases matching TRBD2. Trimming removed 0 bases from V and 4 bases from J; junction bases left unmatched: 7. The CDR3 is 18 amino acids. Per germline, CDR1 LGHDT and CDR2 YNNKEL (reference sequence). The CDR3 loop reads CASSQDWASGGPTGELFF. Written as DNA, the CDR3 is TGTGCCAGCAGCCAAGATTGGGCTAGCGGGGGGCCCACCGGGGAGCTGTTTTTT.

The CDR3 coding sequence is TGTGCCAGCAGCTTTGGTAGCGGACAGGGTTTCGAAAAACTGTTTTTT. Its translation: CASSFGSGQGFEKLFF. The V and J genes are TRBV5-4 and TRBJ1-4; TRBD1 matches 8 bases. Losses at the gene ends were 2 bases for V and 8 bases for J; bases not matched to a gene: 11. CDR1 is SGHNT and CDR2 is YYREEE in the germline V gene (reference sequence). The CDR3 is 16 amino acids.

The chain joins TRBV9 to TRBJ2-1; the match to TRBD2 covers 8 bases. Germline values: CDR1 SGDLS, CDR2 YYNGEE. The CDR3 length is 14 residues. The V gene end was trimmed by 0 bases and the J gene end by 9 bases; junction bases not matched to a gene: 5. CDR3 sequence: CASSVAGGPSEQFF. CDR3 bases: TGTGCCAGCAGCGTAGCGGGGGGGCCGAGTGAGCAGTTCTTC. The full variable domain, its missing parts supplied by reference TRBV9 and TRBJ2-1, is DSGVTQTPKHLITATGQRVTLRCSPRSGDLSVYWYQQSLDQGLQFLIQYYNGEERAKGNILERFSAQQFPDLHSELNLSSLELGDSALYFCASSVAGGPSEQFFGPGTRLTVL.

The chain uses TRBV7-9 and TRBJ2-1, with 7 bases aligning to TRBD2. The CDR3 is made up of 18 amino acids. V shed 4 bases, J shed 7 bases, and the junction held 19 bases outside the gene matches. CDR1 is SEHNR and CDR2 is FQNEAQ in the germline V gene (reference sequence). The CDR3 region is CASSWGGTKATTANEQFF. In DNA form, the CDR3 reads TGTGCCAGCAGCTGGGGGGGAACTAAGGCAACAACGGCGAATGAGCAGTTCTTC. Combining the CDR3 with reference TRBV7-9 and TRBJ2-1 gives the whole variable domain DTGVSQNPRHKITKRGQNVTFRCDPISEHNRLYWYRQTLGQGPEFLTYFQNEAQLEKSRLLSDRFSAERPKGSFSTLEIQRTEQGDSAMYLCASSWGGTKATTANEQFFGPGTRLTVL.

V gene TRBV9 combines with J gene TRBJ2-7; 7 bases line up with TRBD1. The CDR3 length is 12 residues. Germline CDR1 reads SGDLS; CDR2 reads YYNGEE. Unmatched junction bases numbered 2, after V lost 4 bases and J lost 4 bases. The CDR3 reads CASSTGQYEQYF. The CDR3, as DNA: TGTGCCAGCAGCACGGGACAGTACGAGCAGTACTTC.

This sequence joins TRBV10-3 and TRBJ1-5, with D maybe TRBD1 (6 bases). V was shortened by 8 bases and J by 5 bases, with 10 bases between the two germline ends. This CDR3 is 12 amino acids long. Germline loops: CDR1 ENHRY, CDR2 SYGVKD. CDR3: CAIGGPDQPQHF. As DNA, the CDR3 is TGTGCCATCGGGGGCCCAGATCAGCCCCAGCATTTT.

This clone has more than one count but fewer than ten. The J gene is TRBJ2-7, the V gene TRBV5-5; 7 bases are a match to TRBD2. V shed 0 bases and J 5 bases; nucleotides not matched to a gene: 11. Germline CDR1 SGHKS, CDR2 YYEKEE (reference sequence). The CDR3 loop spans 16 amino acids. CDR3 region: CASSLGVRLAVNEQYF. The DNA for the CDR3 is TGTGCCAGCAGCTTGGGGGTACGTCTAGCGGTGAACGAGCAGTACTTC.

This clone appeared a single time. The chain uses TRBV6-2 or TRBV6-3 and TRBJ2-5; D may be TRBD2 (6 bases). Trimming left V 0 bases short and J 5 bases short, with 19 bases between. Germline assignment: CDR1 MNHEY and CDR2 SVGEGT. CDR3 size: 17 residues. The CDR3 DNA is TGTGCCAGCAGTTACTCGATGGATCGCGGGGAGCGGGAGACCCAGTACTTC. Translation: CASSYSMDRGERETQYF.

V and J are TRBV7-9 and TRBJ2-7; possibly TRBD1 for D (5 bases). This CDR3 region has 14 residues. Germline CDR1 is SEHNR and CDR2 is FQNEAQ (reference sequence). V lost 2 bases and J lost 1, with 9 bases in between. This CDR3 reads CASSLLDISYEQYF. CDR3 DNA: TGTGCCAGCAGCTTATTGGACATTTCCTACGAGCAGTACTTC.

The CDR3 here is CATRGRSYEQYF. DNA of the CDR3: TGCGCCACCCGAGGAAGGTCCTACGAGCAGTACTTC. The chain has TRBV10-2 and TRBJ2-7; D is undetermined. This CDR3 is built from 12 residues. Per germline, CDR1 WSHSY and CDR2 SAAADI. Trimming removed 10 bases from V and 1 base from J, with 11 bases in between.

This clone was detected once. The CDR3 region is CASSLAWQGAHEQYF. In DNA form, the CDR3 reads TGTGCCAGCAGCTTAGCATGGCAGGGGGCCCACGAGCAGTACTTC. V usage is TRBV7-2 and J usage is TRBJ2-7; the match to TRBD1 covers 8 bases. CDR1 is SGHTA, CDR2 FQGNSA, per germline. CDR3 length: 15 residues. J was trimmed by 5 bases and V by 0 bases; bases with no gene match: 6.

V is TRBV29-1 and J is TRBJ2-7, with 7 bases identical to TRBD1. Germline CDR1 is SQVTM and CDR2 is ANQGSEA. V lost 7 bases to trimming and J lost 6 bases; unmatched junction nucleotides: 9. The CDR3 is made up of 12 amino acids. The CDR3 region has the DNA TGCAGCGCTGGCGGCGGACAGGTCGAGCAGTACTTC. Protein product: CSAGGGQVEQYF.

The V call is TRBV28, the J call TRBJ2-7, with D tentatively TRBD2 (5 bases). V was trimmed by 2 bases and J by 0 bases, leaving 17 bases between them. This CDR3 has 17 residues. Germline V gene data show CDR1 as MDHEN and CDR2 as SYDVKM. The CDR3 sequence is CASSLDLVGVTSYEQYF. CDR3 coding DNA: TGTGCCAGCAGTTTAGATCTCGTGGGAGTCACCTCCTACGAGCAGTACTTC.

In this sample, this clone turned up once. This rearrangement joins TRBV5-6 to TRBJ1-3; 10 bases are shared with TRBD1. This CDR3 contains 15 residues. Trimming at V came to 3 bases and at J to 4 bases, leaving 4 bases not matched to a gene. Germline V gene sequence: CDR1 SGHDT, CDR2 YYEEEE. The DNA of the CDR3 is TGTGCCAGCAGCTACGGACAGGGGGGAGGAAACACCATATATTTT. This sequence encodes CASSYGQGGGNTIYF.

This clone was seen a single time. For the CDR3, the DNA is TGTGCCAGCAGGGACACCTCCTACAATGAGCAGTTCTTC. Encoded protein: CASRDTSYNEQFF. The chain carries TRBV6-5 and TRBJ2-1; a weak D match, TRBD1 (5 bases). Germline-derived CDR1 and CDR2 are MNHEY and SVGAGI. V shed 6 bases and J shed 0 bases, with 6 bases lying between them. This CDR3 is 13 amino acids long.

V usage is TRBV11-2 and J usage is TRBJ2-3, with TRBD2 matching over 9 bases. Germline CDR1 SGHAT, CDR2 FQNNGV. The CDR3 consists of 17 residues. V lost 0 bases and J lost 6; bases outside the gene matches: 10. CDR3 protein: CASSLDERASGTDTQYF. The CDR3 DNA follows: TGTGCCAGCAGCTTAGATGAAAGGGCTAGCGGGACGGATACGCAGTATTTT.

The chain uses TRBV2 and TRBJ1-5, with D possibly being TRBD1 (6 bases). With 0 bases removed from V and 7 bases from J, the gap between germline ends came to 10 bases. Per germline, CDR1 SNHLY and CDR2 FYNNEI. CDR3 length: 14 residues. CDR3 nucleotides: TGTGCCAGCAGTGAAGCACAGGGTAGGCAGCCCCAGCATTTT. Translated: CASSEAQGRQPQHF. The full variable domain, its missing parts supplied by reference TRBV2 and TRBJ1-5, is EPEVTQTPSHQVTQMGQEVILRCVPISNHLYFYWYRQILGQKVEFLVSFYNNEISEKSEIFDDQFSVERPDGSNFTLKIRSTKLEDSAMYFCASSEAQGRQPQHFGDGTRLSIL.

This chain links TRBV11-2 with TRBJ2-5; TRBD2 matches at 10 bases. Germline CDR1 and CDR2: SGHAT and FQNNGV. The trim removed 6 bases at V and 5 bases at J, leaving 9 bases unmatched. The CDR3 totals 15 residues. CDR3 DNA: TGTGCCAGCAGTAGAGTAAGCGGGGGGGAGGAGACCCAGTACTTC. Translating gives CASSRVSGGEETQYF.

As concerns this clone: Additional DNA sequences in this sample encode the identical CDR3. This chain links TRBV7-9 with TRBJ1-1; D unresolved. Per the germline V gene, CDR1 is SEHNR and CDR2 is FQNEAQ (reference sequence). The CDR3 has 15 residues. V was cut by 1 base and J by 1 base, with 10 bases left in between. The CDR3 region has the DNA TGTGCCAGCAGCTTAGGGGGAGGGTCGAACACTGAAGCTTTCTTT. The encoded protein is CASSLGGGSNTEAFF. Drawing the rest from reference TRBV7-9 and TRBJ1-1, the complete variable domain is DTGVSQNPRHKITKRGQNVTFRCDPISEHNRLYWYRQTLGQGPEFLTYFQNEAQLEKSRLLSDRFSAERPKGSFSTLEIQRTEQGDSAMYLCASSLGGGSNTEAFFGQGTRLTVV.

The chain carries TRBV6-5 and TRBJ2-2, with D maybe TRBD1 (6 bases). CDR1 is MNHEY, CDR2 SVGAGI, per germline. The CDR3 is 15 residues long. With 4 bases removed from V and 0 bases from J, the gap between germline ends came to 9 bases. Here the CDR3 reads CASSFGQSNTGELFF. The CDR3, as DNA: TGTGCCAGCAGTTTCGGACAGTCGAACACCGGGGAGCTGTTTTTT.